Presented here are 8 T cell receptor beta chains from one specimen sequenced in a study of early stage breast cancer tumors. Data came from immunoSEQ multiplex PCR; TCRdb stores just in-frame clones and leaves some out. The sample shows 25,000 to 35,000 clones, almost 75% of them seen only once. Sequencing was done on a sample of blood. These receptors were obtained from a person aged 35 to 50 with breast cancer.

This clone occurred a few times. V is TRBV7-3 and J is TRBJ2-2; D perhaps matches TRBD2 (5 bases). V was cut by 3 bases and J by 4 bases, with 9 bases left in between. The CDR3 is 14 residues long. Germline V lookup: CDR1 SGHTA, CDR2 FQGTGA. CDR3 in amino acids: CASSLDFRTGELFF. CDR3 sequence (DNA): TGTGCCAGCAGCTTGGACTTCCGCACCGGGGAGCTGTTTTTT. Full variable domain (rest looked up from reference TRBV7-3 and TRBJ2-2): GAGVSQTPSNKVTEKGKYVELRCDPISGHTALYWYRQSLGQGPEFLIYFQGTGAADDSGLPNDRFFAVRPEGSVSTLKIQRTERGDSAVYLCASSLDFRTGELFFGEGSRLTVL.

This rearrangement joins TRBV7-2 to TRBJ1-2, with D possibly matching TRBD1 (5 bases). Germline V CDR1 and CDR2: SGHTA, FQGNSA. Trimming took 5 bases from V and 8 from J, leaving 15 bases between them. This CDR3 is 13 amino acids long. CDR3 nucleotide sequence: TGTGCCAGCAGCGAAGCCAGGGCGGGGGGCTACACCTTC. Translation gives CASSEARAGGYTF.

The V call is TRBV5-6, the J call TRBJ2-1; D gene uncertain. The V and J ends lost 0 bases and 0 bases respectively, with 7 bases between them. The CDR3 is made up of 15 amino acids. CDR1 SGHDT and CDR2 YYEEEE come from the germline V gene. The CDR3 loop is CASSLGADSYNEQFF. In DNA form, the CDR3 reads TGTGCCAGCAGCTTGGGGGCGGACTCCTACAATGAGCAGTTCTTC.

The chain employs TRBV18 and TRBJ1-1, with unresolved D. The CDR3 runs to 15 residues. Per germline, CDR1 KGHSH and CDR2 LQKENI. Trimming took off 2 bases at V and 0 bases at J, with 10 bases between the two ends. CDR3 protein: CASSPMERLNTEAFF. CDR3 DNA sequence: TGTGCCAGCTCACCAATGGAACGGCTGAACACTGAAGCTTTCTTT.

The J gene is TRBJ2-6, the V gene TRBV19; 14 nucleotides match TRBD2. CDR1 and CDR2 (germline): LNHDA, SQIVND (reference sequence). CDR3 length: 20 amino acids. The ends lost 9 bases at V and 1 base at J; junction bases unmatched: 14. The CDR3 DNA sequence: TGTGCCAGCGGGGGCCGAATTGGACTAGCGGGAGGATCTGGGGCCAACGTCCTGACTTTC. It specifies CASGGRIGLAGGSGANVLTF.

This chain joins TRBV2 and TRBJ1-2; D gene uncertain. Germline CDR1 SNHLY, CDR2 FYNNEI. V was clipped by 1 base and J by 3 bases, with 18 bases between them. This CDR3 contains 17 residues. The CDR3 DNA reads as TGTGCCAGCAGTGAAGGTGCCTGGTTTAGGGCGGACTATGGCTACACCTTC. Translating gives CASSEGAWFRADYGYTF.

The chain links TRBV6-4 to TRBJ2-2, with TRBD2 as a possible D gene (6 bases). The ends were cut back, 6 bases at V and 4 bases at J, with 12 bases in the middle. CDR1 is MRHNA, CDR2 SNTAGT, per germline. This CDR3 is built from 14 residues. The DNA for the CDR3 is TGTGCCAGCAGAAGGGACTCATTCACCGGGGAGCTGTTTTTT. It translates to CASRRDSFTGELFF.

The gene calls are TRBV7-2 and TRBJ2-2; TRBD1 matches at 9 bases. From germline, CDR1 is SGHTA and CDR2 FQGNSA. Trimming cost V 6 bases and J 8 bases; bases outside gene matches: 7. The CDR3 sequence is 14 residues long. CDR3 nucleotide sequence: TGTGCCAGCAGGCCGGGACAGGGACCTGGGGAGCTGTTTTTT. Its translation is CASRPGQGPGELFF.